Below, 25 T cell receptor beta chains from the same sample are listed, as sequenced in a study of blood T cell repertoires in COVID-19. The repertoire was sequenced with immunoSEQ multiplex PCR; TCRdb's copy has only in-frame clones and lacks some. The data show some 130,000 clones, with about 89% seen just once and around 19% held by the top ten. Sequenced material: peripheral blood. The receptors were sampled from a man in his fifties with active or convalescent COVID-19.

V gene TRBV30 combines with J gene TRBJ1-1; a possible D gene is TRBD1 (5 bases). The CDR3 consists of 13 residues. V lost 5 bases and J lost 10, with 20 bases in between. Germline V CDR1 and CDR2: GTSNPN, SVGIG (reference sequence). CDR3 bases: TGTGCCTGGCTAGATCGGGGCTGGGACTTAGCTTTCTTT. As protein: CAWLDRGWDLAFF.

This chain uses TRBV10-3 with TRBJ2-5; perhaps TRBD1 as D (6 bases). CDR3 length: 13 residues. Germline CDR1 and CDR2: ENHRY and SYGVKD. With 10 bases removed from V and 5 bases from J, the gap between germline ends came to 17 bases. The CDR3 DNA sequence: TGTGCCACCAAACAGGGATCGGACGAGACCCAGTACTTC. It is translated as CATKQGSDETQYF.

This chain uses TRBV5-5 with TRBJ2-5, with D possibly TRBD2 on 6 matching bases. The CDR3 length is 14 residues. The germline V gene has CDR1 SGHKS and CDR2 YYEKEE (reference sequence). The ends were cut back, 0 bases at V and 2 bases at J, with 8 bases in the middle. The CDR3 loop reads CASSLAGDQETQYF. DNA of the CDR3: TGTGCCAGCAGCTTGGCGGGGGATCAAGAGACCCAGTACTTC.

The J gene is TRBJ2-1, the V gene TRBV11-2, with D tentatively TRBD1 (5 bases). CDR1 and CDR2 (germline): SGHAT, FQNNGV. Trimming stripped 0 bases from V and 7 bases from J, with 13 bases between. The CDR3 runs to 15 residues. This CDR3 is CASSLDRDSFNEQFF. The DNA of the CDR3 is TGTGCCAGCAGCTTAGACAGGGATAGCTTTAATGAGCAGTTCTTC. The full variable domain, rest sourced from reference TRBV11-2 and TRBJ2-1, is EAGVAQSPRYKIIEKRQSVAFWCNPISGHATLYWYQQILGQGPKLLIQFQNNGVVDDSQLPKDRFSAERLKGVDSTLKIQPAKLEDSAVYLCASSLDRDSFNEQFFGPGTRLTVL.

V and J are TRBV18 and TRBJ1-5; TRBD1 matches at 9 bases. This CDR3 comprises 14 residues. Germline CDR1 is KGHSH and CDR2 is LQKENI. The trim removed 5 bases at V and 6 bases at J, leaving 5 bases unmatched. The chain's CDR3 is CASSKQGAGQPQHF. The CDR3 DNA reads TGTGCCAGCTCAAAACAGGGGGCTGGTCAGCCCCAGCATTTT.

Details on this clone: Other DNA sequences within the sample encode an identical CDR3. This CDR3 is CASSFGQNTEAFF. CDR3 nucleotides: TGTGCCAGCAGCTTCGGTCAGAACACTGAAGCTTTCTTT. V and J are TRBV5-4 and TRBJ1-1, with D unclear. V lost 2 bases and J lost 1, with 6 bases in between. From germline, CDR1 is SGHNT and CDR2 YYREEE (reference sequence). CDR3 size: 13 residues.

For the CDR3, the DNA is TGCGCCAGCAGCCAACCGTTCGGGGGTGAAGCTTTCTTT. Protein product: CASSQPFGGEAFF. The V and J genes are TRBV4-3 and TRBJ1-1; D possibly corresponds to TRBD1 (5 bases). The CDR3 contains 13 residues. V was trimmed by 2 bases and J by 7 bases, leaving 11 bases between them. Germline lookup yields CDR1 LGHNA and CDR2 YSLEER.

The CDR3 DNA is TGCAGCGGCGACCCTTCAGGAGGAGAGCAGTTCTTC. Its translation: CSGDPSGGEQFF. The J gene is TRBJ2-1, the V gene TRBV29-1; D possibly corresponds to TRBD2 (5 bases). This CDR3 is built from 12 residues. Germline lookup yields CDR1 SQVTM and CDR2 ANQGSEA. The germline V and J ends were trimmed by 7 bases and 10 bases, with 17 bases remaining between them.

V gene TRBV5-6 combines with J gene TRBJ2-7, with D perhaps TRBD1 (5 bases). V was shortened by 2 bases and J by 7 bases, with 13 bases between the two germline ends. Germline CDR1 is SGHDT and CDR2 is YYEEEE. The length of the CDR3 is 13 residues. CDR3 sequence reads: CASSFAGIREQYF. The CDR3 DNA reads TGTGCCAGCAGCTTCGCAGGGATAAGAGAGCAGTACTTC.

This clone was counted once. This chain links TRBV6-1 with TRBJ1-5; D not resolved. The CDR3 covers 15 residues. The germline CDR1 and CDR2 sequences are MNHNS and SASEGT. V was trimmed by 2 bases and J by 3 bases, leaving 11 bases between them. CDR3 in amino acids: CASSELRANNQPQHF. Written as DNA, the CDR3 is TGTGCCAGCAGTGAATTGCGGGCAAACAATCAGCCCCAGCATTTT.

The V and J genes are TRBV5-4 and TRBJ2-5; no definite D call. Germline V gives CDR1 SGHNT, CDR2 YYREEE (reference sequence). Trimming pared 2 bases from V and 5 bases from J, leaving 10 bases between. The CDR3 spans 13 residues. CDR3 loop: CASSFGFLETQYF. The CDR3 DNA reads TGTGCCAGCAGCTTCGGGTTTTTGGAGACCCAGTACTTC.

The chain uses TRBV30 and TRBJ2-6; 7 nucleotides align to TRBD1. Germline lookup yields CDR1 GTSNPN and CDR2 SVGIG (reference sequence). V was pared by 7 bases and J by 2 bases, with 2 bases of the junction left unmatched. The CDR3 is made up of 13 amino acids. For the CDR3, the DNA is TGTGCCTCGACAGGGCCTGGGGCCAACGTCCTGACTTTC. The encoded protein is CASTGPGANVLTF.

The rearrangement uses TRBV6-1 and TRBJ2-1; TRBD1 aligns across 7 bases. In germline, CDR1 is MNHNS, CDR2 SASEGT. V lost 4 bases to trimming and J lost 1 base; unmatched junction nucleotides: 13. This CDR3 contains 18 residues. The CDR3: CASSGRGTGESSYNEQFF. CDR3 nucleotides: TGTGCCAGCAGTGGTAGGGGAACAGGGGAAAGTTCCTACAATGAGCAGTTCTTC.

The J gene is TRBJ2-3, the V gene TRBV9, with 11 bases that match TRBD2. The length of the CDR3 is 16 residues. Germline assignment: CDR1 SGDLS and CDR2 YYNGEE. V dropped 2 bases and J dropped 5; count of bases not matched to a gene: 7. This chain's CDR3 is CASSVSSGRIRDTQYF. The CDR3 bases are TGTGCCAGCAGCGTCTCTAGCGGGAGGATTCGAGATACGCAGTATTTT.

This sequence joins TRBV30 and TRBJ1-4, with D perhaps matching TRBD1 (6 bases). Looked up from germline, CDR1 is GTSNPN and CDR2 is SVGIG (reference sequence). The CDR3 spans 15 residues. The germline V and J ends were trimmed by 2 bases and 4 bases, with 14 bases remaining between them. This CDR3 reads CAWSNWGGFNEKLFF. For the CDR3, the DNA is TGTGCCTGGAGTAATTGGGGGGGCTTTAATGAAAAACTGTTTTTT.

The V and J genes are TRBV3-1 (or the pseudogene TRBV3-2) and TRBJ2-2; 11 nucleotides agree with TRBD1. CDR1 and CDR2 from the germline V gene are LGHDT and YNNKEL (reference sequence). V gave up 4 bases and J gave up 9 bases; unmatched junction bases: 7. CDR3 size: 15 residues. CDR3 DNA sequence: TGTGCCAGCAGCCCCCGGACAGGGGGCTATAGGGAGCTGTTTTTT. Translating gives CASSPRTGGYRELFF.

DNA for the CDR3: TGTGCCAGCAGTTACTCGTTGGGACAGGGCACCAACGAGCAGTACTTC. Residues: CASSYSLGQGTNEQYF. The rearrangement joins TRBV6-5 to TRBJ2-7, with 9 bases identical to TRBD1. Germline CDR1 and CDR2: MNHEY and SVGAGI. Trimming removed 0 bases from V and 5 bases from J; junction bases left unmatched: 8. This CDR3 spans 16 amino acids.

The chain is built from TRBV11-3 and TRBJ2-7; D may be TRBD2 (6 bases). CDR3 length: 15 residues. Germline CDR1 SGHNT, CDR2 YENEEA. V shed 5 bases and J shed 8 bases, with 22 bases lying between them. The CDR3, as DNA: TGTGCCAGCAGCCCAAGCCCCTCGGGACTCCCTAAGCAGTACTTC. Amino acids: CASSPSPSGLPKQYF.

The rearrangement links TRBV6-1 to TRBJ2-3, with 7 bases matching TRBD1. Germline trimming cut 2 bases from V and 2 bases from J; bases unmatched to any gene: 7. This CDR3 is 16 amino acids long. The germline CDR1 and CDR2 sequences are MNHNS and SASEGT. The CDR3 coding sequence is TGTGCCAGCAGTGAATTTCGGGGACAGACCACAGATACGCAGTATTTT. This translates into CASSEFRGQTTDTQYF.

J is TRBJ2-4 and V is TRBV9; 8 nucleotides match TRBD2. Unmatched junction bases numbered 9, after V lost 3 bases and J lost 7 bases. Per germline, CDR1 SGDLS and CDR2 YYNGEE. The CDR3 totals 15 residues. The CDR3 region has the DNA TGTGCCAGCAGCGGAACCGGGACTAGGGCGAACATTCAGTACTTC. This encodes CASSGTGTRANIQYF. The whole variable domain, filled in from reference TRBV9 and TRBJ2-4, reads DSGVTQTPKHLITATGQRVTLRCSPRSGDLSVYWYQQSLDQGLQFLIQYYNGEERAKGNILERFSAQQFPDLHSELNLSSLELGDSALYFCASSGTGTRANIQYFGAGTRLSVL.

V is TRBV5-1 and J is TRBJ2-7; 10 bases map to TRBD1. J gave up 4 bases and V 4 bases, and 8 bases lay outside the gene matches. Germline-derived CDR1 and CDR2 are SGHRS and YFSETQ. The CDR3 consists of 15 residues. The DNA of the CDR3 is TGCGCCAGCAGCACAGGGACAGGGGAAAAATACGAGCAGTACTTC. Encoded protein: CASSTGTGEKYEQYF. The complete variable domain, with remaining parts taken from reference TRBV5-1 and TRBJ2-7, reads KAGVTQTPRYLIKTRGQQVTLSCSPISGHRSVSWYQQTPGQGLQFLFEYFSETQRNKGNFPGRFSGRQFSNSRSEMNVSTLELGDSALYLCASSTGTGEKYEQYFGPGTRLTVT.

The chain is built from TRBV11-2 and TRBJ1-1; D not certain. CDR1 SGHAT and CDR2 FQNNGV come from the germline V gene. The V and J ends lost 3 bases and 3 bases respectively, with 11 bases between them. CDR3 size: 14 residues. Here the CDR3 DNA reads TGTGCCAGCAGCTTTCCCCCTCGGGACACTGAAGCTTTCTTT. Its translation: CASSFPPRDTEAFF.

This chain joins TRBV19 and TRBJ2-7; 7 bases align to TRBD1. Per the germline V gene, CDR1 is LNHDA and CDR2 is SQIVND (reference sequence). This CDR3 spans 15 amino acids. Trimming at V came to 4 bases and at J to 1 base, leaving 7 bases not matched to a gene. CDR3 sequence reads: CASSRGTVGSYEQYF. The CDR3 DNA reads as TGTGCCAGTAGTAGAGGGACAGTCGGGTCCTACGAGCAGTACTTC.

J is TRBJ2-1 and V is TRBV3-1 (or the pseudogene TRBV3-2); no clear D gene. V was pared by 1 base and J by 4 bases, with 11 bases between. Germline V CDR1 and CDR2: LGHDT, YNNKEL (reference sequence). The CDR3 is 15 amino acids. CDR3 region: CASSQVLRGYNEQFF. The CDR3 DNA reads TGTGCCAGCAGCCAAGTTCTACGCGGTTACAATGAGCAGTTCTTC.

J is TRBJ2-1 and V is TRBV27; possible D gene TRBD2, 6 bases. CDR3 length equals 19 residues. Germline V gene sequence: CDR1 MNHEY, CDR2 SMNVEV (reference sequence). V lost 6 bases and J 0 bases, leaving 24 bases between the germline ends. The CDR3 DNA sequence: TGTGCCAGCAGCCTACTAGCCGGAGCCCTAATTAGCTCCTACAATGAGCAGTTCTTC. Translation: CASSLLAGALISSYNEQFF.